This T cell receptor beta chain was sequenced for a study of blood T cell repertoires in COVID-19 (dated by TCRdb to the early 2020s). For the wider study: Collaborator samples came from the United States, Italy and Spain and covered acute and convalescent phases of COVID-19. The material from the prospective study consisted of cDNA or gDNA derived from T cells, B-cell-depleted T cells, or PBMCs. The dataset comprised deeply sampled blood TCRbeta repertoires from subjects exposed to, actively infected with, or recovered from COVID-19. A freely available public database, intended as a resource for researchers studying the immune response to SARS-CoV-2, is where the repertoires were released. Samples were obtained from the ongoing ImmuneRACE study (first 160 participants) and from 1,254 subjects provided by 6 global collaborators. The sample metadata nearly always contained a de-identified subject ID, COVID-19 status, age in years and sex. Where available, HLA class I and class II types were taken from metadata supplied by the sample provider and were not determined by assay-based typing.

The immunoSEQ Assay, a bias-controlled multiplex PCR, was used to amplify TCRbeta CDR3 regions from genomic DNA. As for how the authors treated the data: The number of nucleated cells in each sample was estimated from the amplification of reference gene primers within the assay. To quantify the absolute abundance of each unique TCRbeta CDR3 rearrangement, sequence reads were collapsed and filtered. For each sample, productive Simpson clonality was calculated as the square root of Simpson's diversity index over productive rearrangements. TCRdb stores this immuneACCESS table with in-frame sequences only. Part of the clones is absent; in the studies checked, under half of the shortfall reflects unresolved V genes, and no reason is known for the rest. The V and J calls and clone size come from that table; D and trimming were worked out from the DNA. The sample records fewer than 150,000 clones, 65% to 85% of which are singletons. Jointly, the top ten make up about 8% of the sample.

Overall results and qualifications from the work: The amount of clinical and demographic metadata varied by source and participant and was provided uncurated.

As to this clone: Its antigen is unknown. No much larger clone exists at a distance of one base, and base qualities are not known.

The collaborating institutions used their own protocols to collect whole blood in K2EDTA tubes. For TCRbeta analysis, collaborators shipped samples as frozen whole blood, isolated PBMCs, or DNA extracted from either of those sample types. CDR1 MDHEN and CDR2 SYDVKM are derived from the germline V gene. Inclusive of the bounding cysteine and phenylalanine, the CDR3 is 15 residues long. Here the CDR3 DNA is all that survives: 45 bases in frame from base 1. V ends up 5 bases short and J 6 bases short, with an unmatched junction base count of 12. The receptor's source is a human donor in a cohort sampled during active COVID-19. The chain is assembled from TRBV28 and TRBJ1-1; 7 junctional bases match TRBD1. The sequencing input was peripheral blood. The CDR3 region: CASSPRMTGPAEAFF. The nucleotide sequence reads as follows: TGTGCCAGCAGTCCCCGAATGACAGGGCCCGCTGAAGCTTTCTTT.